The 29 T cell receptor beta chains presented below share a single source sample, sequenced in a study of monozygotic twins with inflammatory bowel disease. TCRdb re-called the 5' RACE reads; every CDR3 protein appears as one record, without DNA. This repertoire comprises about 440,000 distinct CDR3 sequences; its ten largest clones make up about 2.4%. Source material: blood. These receptors were collected from a human donor with ulcerative colitis or Crohn's disease, or a healthy co-twin of an affected twin (not recorded which).

The chain links TRBV20-1 to TRBJ2-3. Germline loops: CDR1 DFQATT, CDR2 SNEGSKA (reference sequence). CDR3 length equals 16 residues. CDR3 residues: CSARDLSAAVTDTQYF.

The chain recombines TRBV3-1 with TRBJ1-5. The CDR3 spans 14 residues. The germline CDR1 and CDR2 sequences are LGHDT and YNNKEL (reference sequence). The CDR3 region is CASSQDGGNQPQHF.

The V and J genes are TRBV6-2 or TRBV6-3 and TRBJ2-5; TCRdb reports TRBD2, a call that lacks DNA to check it against. CDR1 is MNHEY and CDR2 is SVGEGT in the germline V gene. This CDR3 contains 13 residues. CDR3 region: CASSYSGTRDRYF.

This chain uses TRBV6-2 or TRBV6-3 with TRBJ2-3; without DNA, the TCRdb call of TRBD2 cannot be checked. Per germline, CDR1 MNHEY and CDR2 SVGEGT. The CDR3 is 11 amino acids. CDR3 residues: CASTTGPTRYF.

This chain connects TRBV4-3 to TRBJ1-4. Germline CDR1 and CDR2: LGHNA and YSLEER. The CDR3 runs to 16 residues. CDR3 amino acids: CASSQDIGTANEKLFF.

This chain uses TRBV19 with TRBJ1-5. The CDR3 loop spans 14 amino acids. Germline values: CDR1 LNHDA, CDR2 SQIVND (reference sequence). CDR3 sequence: CASTPGSGNQPQHF.

V usage is TRBV20-1 and J usage is TRBJ2-3. The germline gives CDR1 DFQATT, CDR2 SNEGSKA (reference sequence). The CDR3 spans 14 residues. The CDR3 spells CSASDADSTDTQYF.

CDR3: CASSPLGGANTEAFF. V usage is TRBV5-1 and J usage is TRBJ1-1. The CDR3 extends over 15 amino acids. The germline CDR1 and CDR2 sequences are SGHRS and YFSETQ.

This chain links TRBV6-1 with TRBJ2-5; TCRdb's D call, TRBD2, is unchecked because there is no DNA. Germline V CDR1 and CDR2: MNHNS, SASEGT. The CDR3 length is 16 residues. The CDR3 is CASNPGLAGRQETQYF.

CDR3 amino acids: CASSYDGMGGTDTQYF. This chain uses TRBV6-5 with TRBJ2-3; TCRdb proposes TRBD2, but this gene call is untestable without DNA. Per germline, CDR1 MNHEY and CDR2 SVGAGI. This CDR3 comprises 16 residues.

The chain carries TRBV2 and TRBJ1-2. Per the germline V gene, CDR1 is SNHLY and CDR2 is FYNNEI. The CDR3 sequence is 12 residues long. The CDR3: CASSVLNYGYTF.

The chain combines TRBV7-2 with TRBJ2-1. The CDR3 runs 11 residues. CDR1 is SGHTA, CDR2 FQGNSA, per germline. The chain's CDR3 is CASSVRNEQFF. The full variable domain, its missing parts supplied by reference TRBV7-2 and TRBJ2-1, is GAGVSQSPSNKVTEKGKDVELRCDPISGHTALYWYRQSLGQGLEFLIYFQGNSAPDKSGLPSDRFSAERTGGSVSTLTIQRTQQEDSAVYLCASSVRNEQFFGPGTRLTVL.

The CDR3: CASSADPSSTEAYF. The V call is TRBV5-5, the J call TRBJ1-1. Germline CDR1 reads SGHKS; CDR2 reads YYEKEE (reference sequence). The CDR3 is 14 amino acids.

The chain carries TRBV5-1 and TRBJ2-3; checking the TCRdb D call of TRBD1 is not possible without DNA. There are 14 residues in the CDR3. Germline V gives CDR1 SGHRS, CDR2 YFSETQ. The CDR3 sequence is CASPGGQGADTQYF.

CDR3 loop: CASSQVLIPDTEAFF. The chain has TRBV4-1 and TRBJ1-1; TCRdb names TRBD1, which stays unverified in the absence of DNA. CDR3 size: 15 residues. Looked up from germline, CDR1 is MGHRA and CDR2 is YSYEKL.

The rearrangement joins TRBV20-1 to TRBJ1-6. Germline CDR1 and CDR2: DFQATT and SNEGSKA (reference sequence). The CDR3 spans 14 residues. The CDR3 here is CSAGPGPDHSPLHF.

The V gene is TRBV28, the J gene TRBJ2-7; lacking DNA, the TRBD2 call made by TCRdb goes unchecked. This CDR3 has 17 amino acids. Germline V gives CDR1 MDHEN, CDR2 SYDVKM. CDR3 region: CASSLVPGSGSSYEQYF.

The chain uses TRBV4-2 and TRBJ1-5; checking the TCRdb D call of TRBD1 is not possible without DNA. Germline V CDR1 and CDR2: LGHNA, YNFKEQ. The CDR3 is made up of 17 amino acids. CDR3 protein: CASSQDSPLAGNQPQHF.

The genes are TRBV24-1 and TRBJ2-1; TCRdb's D call of TRBD2 is untestable without DNA. The CDR3 contains 17 residues. Germline-derived CDR1 and CDR2 are KGHDR and SFDVKD. The chain's CDR3 is CATSDTGTSGRANEQFF.

The chain employs TRBV11-3 and TRBJ2-5; no DNA is available, so the TRBD2 call from TCRdb remains unchecked. Germline CDR1 and CDR2: SGHNT and YENEEA. The CDR3 has 16 residues. The CDR3 loop reads CASSQGLAGAQETQYF.

The chain links TRBV5-1 to TRBJ1-1. The length of the CDR3 is 15 residues. Germline values: CDR1 SGHRS, CDR2 YFSETQ. The CDR3 is CASSLAAATNTEAFF.

The rearrangement joins TRBV10-3 to TRBJ2-2; TCRdb returns TRBD2, unconfirmable since there is no DNA. CDR1 and CDR2 (germline): ENHRY, SYGVKD. This CDR3 is 16 amino acids long. CDR3 residues: CAISETLGLNTGELFF.

The chain carries TRBV5-1 and TRBJ1-1; TCRdb picks TRBD1, but there is no DNA to check that call. The germline V gene encodes CDR1 SGHRS and CDR2 YFSETQ. The CDR3 runs to 14 residues. The CDR3 here is CASSQGQLNTEAFF.

The rearrangement links TRBV18 to TRBJ2-1; TCRdb proposes TRBD1, but this gene call is untestable without DNA. Per the germline V gene, CDR1 is KGHSH and CDR2 is LQKENI. CDR3 length equals 15 residues. CDR3 amino acids: CASSPTGQGAHEQFF. Full variable domain (remainder filled in from reference TRBV18 and TRBJ2-1): NAGVMQNPRHLVRRRGQEARLRCSPMKGHSHVYWYRQLPEEGLKFMVYLQKENIIDESGMPKERFSAEFPKEGPSILRIQQVVRGDSAAYFCASSPTGQGAHEQFFGPGTRLTVL.

CDR3 sequence reads: CSVLGYPGQGALGANVLTF. The V call is TRBV29-1, the J call TRBJ2-6; the D call of TRBD1 rests on TCRdb alone, since no DNA is present to check it. The length of the CDR3 is 19 residues. Germline CDR1 is SQVTM and CDR2 is ANQGSEA.

The chain carries TRBV11-2 and TRBJ2-1. CDR3 length equals 13 residues. Germline V gives CDR1 SGHAT, CDR2 FQNNGV. This CDR3 reads CASSLGVLSKQFF.

The chain couples TRBV3-1 to TRBJ1-1; TCRdb's D gene call, TRBD1, goes unchecked for lack of DNA. CDR1 and CDR2 (germline): LGHDT, YNNKEL (reference sequence). CDR3 length: 13 residues. CDR3 in amino acids: CASSQQGSPEAFF.

The chain joins TRBV7-2 to TRBJ2-3; TCRdb lists TRBD2, though no DNA is available to test this call. CDR3 length: 15 amino acids. Germline loops: CDR1 SGHTA, CDR2 FQGNSA. The CDR3 is CASSPQISGSDTQYF.

V usage is TRBV5-1 and J usage is TRBJ2-3; the D gene TCRdb calls, TRBD2, cannot be checked with no DNA. The V gene's germline CDR1 is SGHRS and CDR2 YFSETQ. The CDR3 contains 17 residues. This CDR3 is CASSLGLLTAHTDTQYF. The whole variable domain, filled in from reference TRBV5-1 and TRBJ2-3, reads KAGVTQTPRYLIKTRGQQVTLSCSPISGHRSVSWYQQTPGQGLQFLFEYFSETQRNKGNFPGRFSGRQFSNSRSEMNVSTLELGDSALYLCASSLGLLTAHTDTQYFGPGTRLTVL.